This T cell receptor (gamma chain) was obtained from a study of gamma-delta chains in newborns, infants, children. The CDR3 length is 15 residues. Germline values: CDR1 GITISATS, CDR2 ISYDGTV (reference sequence). TCRdb re-called clones from the reads using CATT. The table has approximately 600 gamma-chain clones, about two fifths seen once; the top ten hold about a third. This clone was found once. A far bigger clonotype differs at one base, so this is likely a read error. This CDR3 is also generated by other DNA sequences in the sample. The sample was blood. J is TRGJP and V is TRGV9. Since TCRdb gives no J gene, matching the DNA to germline was used here to assign it. This TCR derives from a child who was a newborn, infant or young child, either healthy, febrile or measles-vaccinated (not recorded which). The CDR3 DNA is TGTGCCTTGTGGGAGGTAGAGCTGGGCAAAAAAATCAAGGTATTT. Translated, it gives CALWEVELGKKIKVF.